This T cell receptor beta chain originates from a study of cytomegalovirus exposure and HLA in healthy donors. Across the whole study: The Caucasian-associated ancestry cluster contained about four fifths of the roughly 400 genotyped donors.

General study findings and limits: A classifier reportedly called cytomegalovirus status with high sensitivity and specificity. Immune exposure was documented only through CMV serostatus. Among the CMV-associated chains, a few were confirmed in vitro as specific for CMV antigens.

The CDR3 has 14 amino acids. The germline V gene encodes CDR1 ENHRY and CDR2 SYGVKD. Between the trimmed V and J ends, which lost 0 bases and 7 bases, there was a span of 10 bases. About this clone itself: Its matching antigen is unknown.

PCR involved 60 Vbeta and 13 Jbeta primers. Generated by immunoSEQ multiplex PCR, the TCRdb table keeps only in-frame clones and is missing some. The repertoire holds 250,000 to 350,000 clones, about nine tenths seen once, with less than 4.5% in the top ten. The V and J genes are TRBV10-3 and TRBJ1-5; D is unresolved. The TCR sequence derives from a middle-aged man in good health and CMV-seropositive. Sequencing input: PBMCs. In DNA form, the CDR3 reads TGTGCCATCAGTGAGTCGGTGACTTTCCAGCCCCAGCATTTT. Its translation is CAISESVTFQPQHF.